These T cell receptor beta chains were read from a single sample in a study of blood T cell repertoires in COVID-19. Measured with immunoSEQ multiplex PCR; TCRdb has only the in-frame clones, and not every one. This table has 150,000 or so clones, roughly 80% appearing once. The source material was peripheral blood. Every receptor here comes from an older woman with acute or convalescent COVID-19. CDR3s leave out the opening cysteine and the closing phenylalanine or tryptophan. Clone sizes are given selectively: once, few, many, or a class where the clone is expanded.

clone size: NA
V gene: TRBV7-2
J gene: TRBJ1-1
CDR3 protein: ASSLGRNTEAF

clone size: few
V gene: TRBV18
J gene: TRBJ2-1
CDR3 protein: ASSPRIEATYNEQF

clone size: NA
V gene: TRBV19
J gene: TRBJ1-2
CDR3 protein: ASSPGGYGYT

clone size: once
V gene: TRBV30
J gene: TRBJ1-6
CDR3 protein: AWLANNSPLH

clone size: NA
V gene: TRBV5-1
J gene: TRBJ1-3
CDR3 protein: ASSFQGPGNTIY

clone size: NA
V gene: TRBV7-3
J gene: TRBJ2-3
CDR3 protein: ASSPRLADTQY

clone size: NA
V gene: TRBV29-1
J gene: TRBJ1-2
CDR3 protein: SVVGVNLLYGYT

clone size: NA
V gene: TRBV5-1
J gene: TRBJ2-3
CDR3 protein: ASSLDERGNTDTQY

clone size: NA
V gene: TRBV6-6
J gene: TRBJ2-1
CDR3 protein: ASSYSRAGNEQF

clone size: few
V gene: TRBV5-1
J gene: TRBJ1-4
CDR3 protein: ASSTRDSTNEKLF

clone size: once
V gene: TRBV11-3
J gene: TRBJ1-1
CDR3 protein: ASSAEGGKAF

clone size: NA
V gene: TRBV7-3
J gene: TRBJ2-5
CDR3 protein: ASSYLGGTGETQY

clone size: once
V gene: TRBV5-4
J gene: TRBJ2-1
CDR3 protein: ASSLGQDYNEQF

clone size: NA
V gene: TRBV5-4
J gene: TRBJ1-4
CDR3 protein: ASSVDQGNEKLF

clone size: NA
V gene: TRBV3-1/TRBV3-2
J gene: TRBJ1-1
CDR3 protein: ASSQYGVNLNTEAF

clone size: NA
V gene: TRBV5-5
J gene: TRBJ1-1
CDR3 protein: ASSRITTGYETEAF

clone size: NA
V gene: TRBV2
J gene: TRBJ1-2
CDR3 protein: AGNEQSGHLY

clone size: NA
V gene: TRBV7-9
J gene: TRBJ2-1
CDR3 protein: ASSARGGRGADNEQF

clone size: NA
V gene: TRBV14
J gene: TRBJ2-5
CDR3 protein: ASSQERGYQETQY

clone size: NA
V gene: TRBV6-1
J gene: TRBJ1-6
CDR3 protein: ASSGGGARVAYNSPLH

clone size: NA
V gene: TRBV10-3
J gene: TRBJ1-4
CDR3 protein: AISESAGGEKLF

clone size: few
V gene: TRBV5-1
J gene: TRBJ2-1
CDR3 protein: ASSSDKLTGGNYNEQF

clone size: NA
V gene: TRBV28
J gene: TRBJ1-6
CDR3 protein: ASSFFSGTEISSYNSPLH

clone size: NA
V gene: TRBV4-1
J gene: TRBJ1-5
CDR3 protein: ASSQVGSPNQPQH

clone size: NA
V gene: TRBV29-1
J gene: TRBJ2-1
CDR3 protein: SGMERSGGAHNEQF

clone size: NA
V gene: TRBV7-2
J gene: TRBJ1-5
CDR3 protein: ASSPRGGQPQH

clone size: few
V gene: TRBV20-1
J gene: TRBJ1-4
CDR3 protein: SASGKGQGNEKLF

clone size: NA
V gene: TRBV6-6
J gene: TRBJ2-2
CDR3 protein: ASRDYRGKDGELF

clone size: many
V gene: TRBV6-5
J gene: TRBJ1-1
CDR3 protein: ASSPLLADEAF

clone size: once
V gene: TRBV30
J gene: TRBJ1-4
CDR3 protein: AWRPGTGGFTNKKLF

clone size: NA
V gene: TRBV6-6
J gene: TRBJ2-5
CDR3 protein: ASSPGGRGETQY

clone size: NA
V gene: TRBV27
J gene: TRBJ1-4
CDR3 protein: ASSGPDRINEKLF

clone size: once
V gene: TRBV7-2
J gene: TRBJ1-2
CDR3 protein: ASSFHARGPNGYT

clone size: NA
V gene: TRBV18
J gene: TRBJ2-2
CDR3 protein: ASSPPNSGDTGELF

clone size: once
V gene: TRBV5-1
J gene: TRBJ2-5
CDR3 protein: ASSPDNQETQY

clone size: NA
V gene: TRBV2
J gene: TRBJ1-2
CDR3 protein: ASSLTTVGYGYT

clone size: NA
V gene: TRBV3-1/TRBV3-2
J gene: TRBJ2-7
CDR3 protein: ASSQEVAGGPHEQY

clone size: once
V gene: TRBV30
J gene: TRBJ2-7
CDR3 protein: AWSVRGRTGATEQY

clone size: many
V gene: TRBV7-8
J gene: TRBJ1-3
CDR3 protein: ASSYTGRGNTIY

clone size: once
V gene: TRBV5-1
J gene: TRBJ1-2
CDR3 protein: ASSSGQGPVIFNYGYT